These 5 T cell receptor beta chains came from one sample sequenced in a study of T cells after yellow fever vaccination. Each CDR3 protein gets one entry after TCRdb re-called the 5' RACE reads with MiXCR. The table has approximately 600,000 distinct CDR3 sequences, 9% to 15% seen once. This specimen was PBMCs, taken on the day of the yellow fever booster vaccination. The receptor set was obtained from a man in his thirties or forties who received the YFV17D yellow fever vaccine.

V usage is TRBV4-3 and J usage is TRBJ2-1; the D is unclear. Trimming stripped 2 bases from V and 0 bases from J, with 8 bases between. Germline V gene data show CDR1 as LGHNA and CDR2 as YSLEER. This CDR3 is built from 15 residues. The CDR3 DNA reads as TGCGCCAGCAGCCAAACACCAGGCTCCTACAATGAGCAGTTCTTC. Protein: CASSQTPGSYNEQFF.

This clonotype came up a few times. V usage is TRBV4-3 and J usage is TRBJ2-5, with 12 bases aligning to TRBD2. Germline V gene data show CDR1 as LGHNA and CDR2 as YSLEER. The CDR3 has 17 amino acids. V lost 0 bases to trimming and J lost 3 bases; unmatched junction nucleotides: 5. CDR3 sequence reads: CASSQDSTSGSKETQYF. DNA of the CDR3: TGCGCCAGCAGCCAAGACTCGACTAGCGGGAGCAAAGAGACCCAGTACTTC.

This clonotype was observed a few times. The chain uses TRBV7-2 and TRBJ2-6; D gene unclear. CDR3 length equals 15 residues. The V end lost 3 bases, the J end lost 0 bases, and 6 bases lay between the germline ends. Germline CDR1 is SGHTA and CDR2 is FQGNSA. The CDR3 sequence is CASSFSLSGANVLTF. The DNA for the CDR3 is TGTGCCAGCAGCTTTTCCCTCTCTGGGGCCAACGTCCTGACTTTC.

This chain links TRBV7-2 with TRBJ2-7; the D gene is possibly TRBD2 (5 bases). In germline, CDR1 is SGHTA, CDR2 FQGNSA. The germline V and J ends were trimmed by 5 bases and 0 bases, with 11 bases remaining between them. This CDR3 has 14 amino acids. CDR3 DNA sequence: TGTGCCAGCAGCCCTGGAGCGGCCTCCTACGAGCAGTACTTC. Translated, it gives CASSPGAASYEQYF. The full variable domain, in which reference TRBV7-2 and TRBJ2-7 provide the parts outside the CDR3, is GAGVSQSPSNKVTEKGKDVELRCDPISGHTALYWYRQSLGQGLEFLIYFQGNSAPDKSGLPSDRFSAERTGGSVSTLTIQRTQQEDSAVYLCASSPGAASYEQYFGPGTRLTVT.

This clonotype was recorded a few times. The chain couples TRBV6-2 or TRBV6-3 to TRBJ2-5, with 9 bases fitting TRBD1. This CDR3 region has 15 residues. Germline V gives CDR1 MNHEY, CDR2 SVGEGT. The V segment lost 2 bases and the J segment 5 bases; nucleotides outside the gene matches: 6. The CDR3 loop reads CASSYAYRGRETQYF. CDR3 nucleotide sequence: TGTGCCAGCAGTTACGCTTACAGGGGGCGTGAGACCCAGTACTTC.